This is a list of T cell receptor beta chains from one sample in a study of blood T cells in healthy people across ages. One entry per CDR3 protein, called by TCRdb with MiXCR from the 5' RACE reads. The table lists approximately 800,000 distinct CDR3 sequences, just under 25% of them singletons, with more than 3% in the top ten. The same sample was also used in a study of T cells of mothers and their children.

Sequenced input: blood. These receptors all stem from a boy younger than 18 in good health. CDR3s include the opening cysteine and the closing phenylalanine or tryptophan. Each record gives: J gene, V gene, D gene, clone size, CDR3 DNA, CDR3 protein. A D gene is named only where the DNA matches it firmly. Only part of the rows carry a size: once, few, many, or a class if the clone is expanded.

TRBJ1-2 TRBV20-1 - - TGCAGTGCCTCGCCTGCCGGGGACTATGGCTACACCTTC CSASPAGDYGYTF
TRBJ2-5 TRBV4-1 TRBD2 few TGCGCCAGCAGCCCTCTTGGGACTAGCGGGAGTTATGAGACCCAGTACTTC CASSPLGTSGSYETQYF
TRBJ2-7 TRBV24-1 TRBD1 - TGTGCCACCAGTGAAACTCCGGGACAGGGTAGTTCCTACGAGCAGTACTTC CATSETPGQGSSYEQYF
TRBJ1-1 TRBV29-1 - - TGCAGCGTTATTTCACCATGGGAAGCTTTCTTT CSVISPWEAFF
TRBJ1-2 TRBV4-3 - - TGCGCCAGCAGCCAAGGGGGTTCTGGAGCTTATGGCTACACCTTC CASSQGGSGAYGYTF
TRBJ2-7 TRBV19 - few TGTGCCAGTACCCGCAGGCATCCCTACGAGCAGTACTTC CASTRRHPYEQYF
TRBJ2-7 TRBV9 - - TGTGCCAGCAGCGTAGGGTCCAGCGGAGTCGGTGAGCAGTACTTC CASSVGSSGVGEQYF
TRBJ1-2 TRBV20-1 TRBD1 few TGCAGTGCTGCGGGACAGGGAAACTATGGCTACACCTTC CSAAGQGNYGYTF
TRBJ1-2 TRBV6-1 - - TGTGCCAGCAGTGTAAAGGGCGGCTACACCTTC CASSVKGGYTF
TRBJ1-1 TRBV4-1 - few TGCGCCAGCAGCCATTTGAATGGAGCTTTCTTT CASSHLNGAFF
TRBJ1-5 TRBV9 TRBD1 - TGTGCCAGCAGCGTTGGACAGGGGACCAATCAGCCCCAGCATTTT CASSVGQGTNQPQHF
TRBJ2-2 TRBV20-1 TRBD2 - TGCAGTGCTAGAGATCGGGCTAGCGGGTTGACCGGGGAGCTGTTTTTT CSARDRASGLTGELFF
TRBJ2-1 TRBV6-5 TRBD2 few TGTGCCAGCAGCTACTCGTTAGCGGGAGAGGATGAGCAGTTCTTC CASSYSLAGEDEQFF
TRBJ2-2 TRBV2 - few TGTGCCAGCAGTGATGGACCAAGCCAGAACACCGGGGAGCTGTTTTTT CASSDGPSQNTGELFF
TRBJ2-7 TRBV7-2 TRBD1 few TGTGCCAGCAGCCCTTGGACAGGGGGCACCTACGAGCAGTACTTC CASSPWTGGTYEQYF
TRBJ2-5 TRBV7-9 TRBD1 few TGTGCCAGCAGCTCACGACAGGGCCGGTTTGAGACCCAGTACTTC CASSSRQGRFETQYF
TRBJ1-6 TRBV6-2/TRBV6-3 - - TGTGCCAGCCGCTCGTCGGACGGTGGATATCTCTCACCCCTCCACTTT CASRSSDGGYLSPLHF
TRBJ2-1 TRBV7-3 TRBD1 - TGTGCCAGCAGCTTAATGATGGGACAGGACATCTACAATGAGCAGTTCTTC CASSLMMGQDIYNEQFF
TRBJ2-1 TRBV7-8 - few TGTGCCAGCAGCCCAGAGTTCAGGGTGGTATACAATGAGCAGTTCTTC CASSPEFRVVYNEQFF
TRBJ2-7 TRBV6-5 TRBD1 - TGTGCCAGCAGTTACGGCCCAGGGACAGGGGTACAAGGCGAGCAGTACTTC CASSYGPGTGVQGEQYF
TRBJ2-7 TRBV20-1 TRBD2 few TGCAGTGCGCCTCAGCGGGAGCGCTCCTACGAGCAGTACTTC CSAPQRERSYEQYF
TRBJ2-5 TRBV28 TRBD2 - TGTGCCAGCAGTTTACGGGGGGATGGGCGGACCCAGTACTTC CASSLRGDGRTQYF
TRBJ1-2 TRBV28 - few TGTGCCAGCAGTTTTCTACGGGACCTTTTTAACTATGGCTACACCTTC CASSFLRDLFNYGYTF
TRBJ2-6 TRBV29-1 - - TGCAGCGTTGAAGAGGATGGGACGAATGGGGCCAACGTCCTGACTTTC CSVEEDGTNGANVLTF
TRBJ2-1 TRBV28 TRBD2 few TGTGCCAGCAGCCTAACGGGGCGGGAGGCGAGTGGGCAGTTCTTC CASSLTGREASGQFF
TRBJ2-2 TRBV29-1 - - TGCAGCGTCGACGGCGGGGCGAACACCGGGGAGCTGTTTTTT CSVDGGANTGELFF
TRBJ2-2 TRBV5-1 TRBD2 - TGCGCCAGCAGCTTAACAACTAGCGGGGCCCGGGAGCTGTTTTTT CASSLTTSGARELFF
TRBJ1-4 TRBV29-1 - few TGCAGCGTATCTCGACCGCCGTGGGCTAATGAAAAACTGTTTTTT CSVSRPPWANEKLFF
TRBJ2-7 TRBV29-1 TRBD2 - TGCAGCGTTGAAGTTGGGACTAGGCCCTACGAGCGGTACTTC CSVEVGTRPYERYF
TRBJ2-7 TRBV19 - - TGTACCAGTAGCTTCAGGCTCGGGGGTTACGAGCAGTACTTC CTSSFRLGGYEQYF
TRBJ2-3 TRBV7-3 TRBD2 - TGTGCCAGCAGCTTAGTGTCTAGCGGGGTCCCAGATACGCAGTATTTT CASSLVSSGVPDTQYF
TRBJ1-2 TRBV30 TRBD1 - TGTGCCTGGGCTACAGGGGATGGGGCTGGCTACACCTTC CAWATGDGAGYTF
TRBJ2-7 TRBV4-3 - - TGCGCCAGCAGCCGGACGGCGCGCTCCTACGAGCAGTACTTC CASSRTARSYEQYF
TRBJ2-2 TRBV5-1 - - TGCGCCAGCAGCTTGGATCGACCGGGCGGCGGGGAGCTGTTTTTT CASSLDRPGGGELFF
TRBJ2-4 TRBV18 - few TGTGCCAGCTCACCAGAAGGGGTAGCCAAAAACATTCAGTACTTC CASSPEGVAKNIQYF
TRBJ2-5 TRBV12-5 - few TGTGCTAGTGGTCTCGACGGTTACCAAGAGACCCAGTACTTC CASGLDGYQETQYF
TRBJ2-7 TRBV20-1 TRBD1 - TGCAGTGCTAGTCCCATCCGGGACAGGGTTGGGTACGAGCAGTACTTC CSASPIRDRVGYEQYF
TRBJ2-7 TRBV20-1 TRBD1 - TGCAGTGCTAGGGAAGCAGGGGGCATCTACGAGCAGTACTTC CSAREAGGIYEQYF
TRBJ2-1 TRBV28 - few TGTGCCACGAAAAAAACAGGGTCTTGGAATGAGCAGTTCTTC CATKKTGSWNEQFF
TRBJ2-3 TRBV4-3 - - TGCGCCAGCAGCCAAGATCTTGGGGGCACCACAGATACGCAGTATTTT CASSQDLGGTTDTQYF
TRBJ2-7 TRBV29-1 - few TGCAGCGTCCAGGGTTCTCTCACTTACGAGCAGTACTTC CSVQGSLTYEQYF
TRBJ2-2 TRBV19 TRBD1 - TGTGCCAGTAGTATAGGACAGGGAACCACCGGGGAGCTGTTTTTT CASSIGQGTTGELFF
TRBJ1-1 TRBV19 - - TGTGCCAGTAGTATGACCGGATGGGGAACTGAAGCTTTCTTT CASSMTGWGTEAFF
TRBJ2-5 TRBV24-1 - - TGTGCCACCAGTGATTTGGGCCAGCCCCAGTACTTC CATSDLGQPQYF
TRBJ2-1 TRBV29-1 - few TGCAGCGTTCTTAGCCGCAATGAGCAGTTCTTC CSVLSRNEQFF
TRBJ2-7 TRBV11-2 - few TGTGCCAGCAGCTTACTGAGCGGGTACTCCTACGAGCAGTACTTC CASSLLSGYSYEQYF
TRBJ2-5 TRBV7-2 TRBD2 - TGTGCCAGCAGCTTTGGACTAGCGGGAGGGAGGGAGACCCAGTACTTC CASSFGLAGGRETQYF
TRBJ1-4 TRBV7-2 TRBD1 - TGTGCCAGCAGCCCAGGGGGGGGGTTGGGAAAACTGTTTTTT CASSPGGGLGKLFF
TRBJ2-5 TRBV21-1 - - TGTGCCAGCAGCACTCCACGACTAGCGGGGGGTAATGAAAAAGAGACCCAGTACTTC CASSTPRLAGGNEKETQYF
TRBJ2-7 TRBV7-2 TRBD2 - TGTGCCAGCAGCTTAGGGCGTGGGACTACTGGTGAGCAGTACTTC CASSLGRGTTGEQYF
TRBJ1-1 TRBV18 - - TGTGCCAGCTCACCACGGAAGACTGAGAACACTGAAGCTTTCTTT CASSPRKTENTEAFF